This TCR beta chain was sequenced for a study of glioma-infiltrating T cells after dendritic cell vaccination. Up to about 2 ug genomic DNA was used for TCRB CDR3 amplification. Here immunoSEQ multiplex PCR was the method, and the copy in TCRdb shows in-frame clones only, minus some. The sample consists of around 87,000 clones, roughly four fifths of them appearing once. Losses at the gene ends were 4 bases for V and 5 bases for J; bases not matched to a gene: 6. The CDR3 extends over 15 amino acids. Germline V gene lookup returns CDR1 SGHRS and CDR2 YFSETQ. The time point: after dendritic cell vaccination, including at tumor progression/relapse.

Sequenced material: blood, taken after dendritic cell vaccination. This clonotype was sampled from a human donor with glioblastoma. The rearrangement joins TRBV5-1 to TRBJ1-4, with TRBD1 identical over 9 bases. CDR3 nucleotides: TGCGCCAGCAGCCTAACCGGGACAGGGAATGAAAAACTGTTTTTT. Protein product: CASSLTGTGNEKLFF.